This TCR beta chain appears in the sequencing data of a study of blood T cell repertoires in COVID-19. Categorization into cohorts depended on clinical history that participants reported. Repertoires were generated with immunoSEQ multiplex PCR, while TCRdb's copy carries only in-frame clones and drops some. The repertoire holds around 120,000 clones, roughly 90% seen once, with around 2.5% in the top ten. There are 17 residues in the CDR3. V was shortened by 0 bases and J by 0 bases, with 12 bases between the two germline ends. CDR1 SGHRS and CDR2 YFSETQ come from the germline V gene. The TCR comes from a woman between 45 and 60 years old who had recovered from COVID-19. The source material was PBMCs or T cells enriched from blood (not recorded which). The V gene is TRBV5-1, the J gene TRBJ1-4, with a possible D match to TRBD1 (5 bases). The CDR3 DNA follows: TGCGCCAGCAGCTTGGCCCCAAGGGGCCCAACTAATGAAAAACTGTTTTTT. Protein sequence: CASSLAPRGPTNEKLFF.